This T cell receptor (beta chain) derives from a study of blood T cell repertoires in COVID-19. Overall study context: Some COVID-19 samples were acute and others convalescent; all came from the United States, Italy and Spain. In each case, the material was cDNA or gDNA derived from T cells, B-cell-depleted T cells, or PBMCs.

In the authors' workflow: Amplification with reference gene primers provided the estimates of nucleated cell counts. Clones were sequenced by immunoSEQ multiplex PCR, and TCRdb holds only the in-frame ones, with some missing. The V and J calls and clone size come from that table; D and trimming were worked out from the DNA. This sample has around 70,000 clones, with around 87% found just once. The CDR3 loop spans 12 amino acids. Germline V CDR1 and CDR2: SGHDN, FVKESK. V was clipped by 3 bases and J by 10 bases, with 10 bases between them. The sequence was collected from a woman over 75 with active or convalescent COVID-19. This chain uses TRBV14 with TRBJ2-1; D possibly corresponds to TRBD2 (6 bases). Sequencing was done on a sample of peripheral blood. The CDR3 DNA reads TGTGCCAGCAGCCAGACTAGTTGGGAGCAGTTCTTC. Translating gives CASSQTSWEQFF.